These 3 T cell receptor beta chains share one sample of origin, sequenced in a study of T cell repertoires in cytomegalovirus infection. TCRdb used MiXCR to reprocess the reads, holding one entry per CDR3 protein. Found here are approximately 500,000 distinct CDR3 sequences, 11% of them singletons; the top ten hold 10%. Sequenced material: PBMCs. Receptors originate from a human donor in good health (CMV status not recorded). Some clones in this sample may be carry-over from other donors' samples.

This clonotype was seen at least ten times. The J gene is TRBJ1-5, the V gene TRBV12-3 or TRBV12-4; possible D gene TRBD1, 5 bases. This CDR3 has 14 amino acids. V lost 6 bases and J 6 bases, leaving 15 bases between the germline ends. CDR3 DNA: TGTGCCAGCAGCCGGGGAGGGGAGGGTCAGCCCCAGCATTTT. Translation gives CASSRGGEGQPQHF.

The chain employs TRBV4-1 and TRBJ2-1; TRBD2 matches at 10 bases. CDR1 is MGHRA and CDR2 is YSYEKL in the germline V gene. This CDR3 has 15 amino acids. V was clipped by 2 bases and J by 7 bases; unmatched bases: 5. CDR3 sequence (DNA): TGCGCCAGCAGCCAAAGCGGGGGGGTAGGTAATGAGCAGTTCTTC. Protein sequence: CASSQSGGVGNEQFF.

This clonotype was picked up many times. The chain recombines TRBV12-3 or TRBV12-4 with TRBJ2-1; D might be TRBD1 or TRBD2, each matching 6 bases. Trimming took 5 bases from V and 7 from J, leaving 21 bases between them. CDR3 length: 16 residues. This chain's CDR3 is CASSAPVGGAFNEQFF. In nucleotides, the CDR3 is TGTGCCAGCAGTGCCCCGGTGGGGGGCGCCTTTAATGAGCAGTTCTTC.